This T cell receptor (beta chain) appears in the sequencing data of a study of Ad26.COV2.S vaccination and SARS-CoV-2 variants. Whole-study context: A COV1001 Ad26.COV2.S trial-arm participant provided the sample.

Study-wide findings and caveats: Participants in the vaccine arm had higher spike-specific TCR breadth; placebo recipients had lower.

V was pared by 2 bases and J by 1 base, with 9 bases between. Germline CDR1 is LGHDT and CDR2 is YNNKEL (reference sequence). This CDR3 region has 15 residues. This table comes from immunoSEQ multiplex PCR, and its TCRdb copy is limited to in-frame clones, with some not included. The sample contains about 400,000 clones, 75% to 90% of which appear only once. The treatment here: roughly 18 received Ad26.COV2.S at low or high dose, single or two shots; 5 received placebo; per-sample allocation not given. Sampling took place 63 days after the first vaccine or placebo injection. An Ad26 vector that expressed Wuhan-strain SARS-CoV-2 spike constituted the vaccine. About this clone: Antigen unknown.

The chain joins TRBV3-1 (or the pseudogene TRBV3-2) to TRBJ2-1, with a weak D call TRBD2 (5 bases). This TCR was recovered from a person aged 18-65 years who received the Ad26.COV2.S COVID-19 vaccine or a placebo. The sample was peripheral blood, taken in a trial of Ad26.COV2.S vaccine versus placebo. CDR3 DNA sequence: TGTGCCAGCAGCCAACTCCCGGGGTCCTACAATGAGCAGTTCTTC. Encoded protein: CASSQLPGSYNEQFF.